The 23 T cell receptor beta chains below were found in one sample sequenced in a study of T cell repertoires in cytomegalovirus infection (dated by TCRdb to the late 2010s). These receptors are not linked to any known antigen. The treatment or condition label on this specimen signifies: in vitro stimulation with specific CMV peptide epitopes to enrich CMV-specific T cells. TCRdb shows the sequencer as Illumina HiSeq 1500. Through fastp at Q25 and MiXCR, TCRdb rebuilt clones from the public reads, retaining in-frame beta chains. Each record represents a unique CDR3 protein, reported with the most common genes and DNA among its rows. Across this sample there are 650,000 to 900,000 distinct CDR3 sequences, with about 29% seen only once. The ten largest make up 10% to 15% of the sample. Sequencing was performed on cultured CD8+ T cells from PBMCs, taken from culture after CMV antigen stimulation. These receptors all come from a human donor in good health (CMV status not recorded). Some clones in this sample may be carry-over from other donors' samples.

This clonotype was observed many times. The rearrangement links TRBV7-2 to TRBJ1-2, with D tentatively TRBD1 (6 bases). Germline CDR1 is SGHTA and CDR2 is FQGNSA. The V end was cut by 2 bases, the J end by 4 bases, with 14 bases between. The CDR3 has 15 amino acids. DNA for the CDR3: TGTGCCAGCAGCTTATACGGGGGCGAAATCTATGGCTACACCTTC. Encoded protein: CASSLYGGEIYGYTF.

The chain uses TRBV11-2 and TRBJ1-1; unclear D gene. The CDR3 loop spans 13 amino acids. The germline gives CDR1 SGHAT, CDR2 FQNNGV. With 8 bases removed from V and 2 bases from J, the gap between germline ends came to 12 bases. Here the CDR3 reads CASVQRFNTEAFF. The DNA for the CDR3 is TGTGCCAGCGTCCAGCGTTTCAACACTGAAGCTTTCTTT.

This clonotype occurred a few times. The chain uses TRBV7-9 and TRBJ2-5, with 8 bases matching TRBD1. The CDR3 covers 14 residues. The V segment lost 6 bases and the J segment 5 bases; nucleotides outside the gene matches: 8. Germline CDR1 reads SEHNR; CDR2 reads FQNEAQ (reference sequence). The CDR3 reads CASRRAGGEETQYF. CDR3 nucleotide sequence: TGTGCCAGCAGAAGGGCAGGGGGCGAGGAGACCCAGTACTTC.

The chain links TRBV7-8 to TRBJ2-5; D possibly corresponds to TRBD2 (5 bases). The germline V gene encodes CDR1 SGHVS and CDR2 FQNEAQ. V was pared by 5 bases and J by 7 bases, with 14 bases between. The CDR3 consists of 13 residues. CDR3 sequence: CASSENPRGTQYF. The CDR3 nucleotides read TGTGCCAGCAGCGAGAACCCCCGGGGGACCCAGTACTTC.

This chain links TRBV10-3 with TRBJ1-1; D remains unclear. V was pared by 0 bases and J by 10 bases, with 12 bases between. CDR3 length: 13 amino acids. The germline CDR1 and CDR2 sequences are ENHRY and SYGVKD. This chain's CDR3 is CAISESGGHSAFF. The CDR3 region has the DNA TGTGCCATCAGTGAGTCGGGAGGTCATTCAGCTTTCTTT.

The gene calls are TRBV12-3 or TRBV12-4 and TRBJ2-7, with 10 bases that match TRBD1. The CDR3 totals 14 residues. J was trimmed by 4 bases and V by 5 bases; bases with no gene match: 5. CDR3 sequence (DNA): TGTGCCAGCAGTCGGGGGACAGGGGAGTACGAGCAGTACTTC. Amino acids: CASSRGTGEYEQYF.

This clonotype was seen once. As DNA, the CDR3 is TGTGCCAGCAGCTGGACAGGGGGGGGAGATGGCTACACCTTC. As protein: CASSWTGGGDGYTF. This chain joins TRBV6-6 and TRBJ1-2, with 10 bases aligning to TRBD1. Trimming took 6 bases from V and 6 from J; bases not matched to a gene: 7. The CDR3 runs 14 residues. The germline V gene has CDR1 MNHNY and CDR2 SVGAGI (reference sequence).

With respect to this clonotype: The junction does not match germline at one end; this may be a read error. The chain recombines TRBV12-3 or TRBV12-4 with TRBJ1-5; D unresolved. This CDR3 has 15 residues. This CDR3 is CDSSLALRVNQPQHF. Written as DNA, the CDR3 is TGTGACAGCAGTTTAGCGCTACGGGTCAATCAGCCCCAGCATTTT.

The rearrangement joins TRBV5-1 to TRBJ2-1, with 9 nucleotides matching TRBD2. V shed 5 bases and J 0 bases; nucleotides not matched to a gene: 12. Per the germline V gene, CDR1 is SGHRS and CDR2 is YFSETQ. The CDR3 totals 18 residues. The CDR3 DNA follows: TGCGCCAGCAGGATGCATGCGATAGCGGGGGCCTCCTACAATGAGCAGTTCTTC. Amino acids: CASRMHAIAGASYNEQFF.

This clonotype was counted once. The CDR3 loop reads CASSHPRTGLNYGYTF. The DNA of the CDR3 is TGCGCCAGCAGCCACCCCAGGACGGGGTTGAACTATGGCTACACCTTC. The V call is TRBV4-1, the J call TRBJ1-2, with unresolved D. The CDR3 is 16 residues long. Between the trimmed V and J ends, which lost 3 bases and 2 bases, there was a span of 16 bases. Germline loops: CDR1 MGHRA, CDR2 YSYEKL.

By share, this clonotype counts as medium-sized (0.01 to 0.1%). This sequence joins TRBV4-1 and TRBJ2-2; TRBD1 agrees at 12 bases. The germline gives CDR1 MGHRA, CDR2 YSYEKL. Germline trimming cut 4 bases from V and 5 bases from J; bases unmatched to any gene: 11. The length of the CDR3 is 18 residues. The DNA of the CDR3 is TGCGCCAGCAGCCGAGGGACAGGGGGCTACTCGGGGACCGGGGAGCTGTTTTTT. Translation gives CASSRGTGGYSGTGELFF.

The table lists this clonotype with a few counts. DNA of the CDR3: TGTGCCAGCAGCGTAGCAGTGTCGAACACTGAAGCTTTCTTT. It is translated as CASSVAVSNTEAFF. The chain joins TRBV9 to TRBJ1-1; D not certain. V lost 0 bases and J lost 1, with 7 bases in between. The CDR3 is 14 residues long. Germline-derived CDR1 and CDR2 are SGDLS and YYNGEE.

The sample holds many counts of this clonotype. The chain has TRBV7-6 and TRBJ2-1; D is possibly TRBD2 (6 bases). The CDR3 runs 17 residues. Trimming cost V 4 bases and J 5 bases, with 21 bases left between them. CDR1 and CDR2 (germline): SGHVS, FNYEAQ. This CDR3 reads CASSSRLADRLDNEQFF. For the CDR3, the DNA is TGTGCCAGCAGCTCAAGATTAGCGGACCGGTTAGACAATGAGCAGTTCTTC.

This clonotype was seen more than once but under ten times. The chain joins TRBV12-3 or TRBV12-4 to TRBJ1-6, with D possibly TRBD1 on 6 matching bases. This CDR3 is built from 16 residues. Trimming took 5 bases from V and 0 from J, leaving 11 bases between them. The CDR3 sequence is CASSITGLSYNSPLHF. CDR3 sequence (DNA): TGTGCCAGCAGTATTACAGGGCTCTCCTATAATTCACCCCTCCACTTT.

V gene TRBV7-9 combines with J gene TRBJ2-7, with D tentatively TRBD1 (6 bases). Germline CDR1 and CDR2: SEHNR and FQNEAQ (reference sequence). V was pared by 5 bases and J by 4 bases, with 15 bases between. The CDR3 loop spans 14 amino acids. CDR3 coding DNA: TGTGCCAGCAGCATAGGACAGCTCGGTTACGAGCAGTACTTC. Its protein is CASSIGQLGYEQYF.

The chain employs TRBV11-2 and TRBJ2-3; D call uncertain. Looked up from germline, CDR1 is SGHAT and CDR2 is FQNNGV. V lost 2 bases and J lost 0, with 9 bases in between. The CDR3 consists of 15 residues. The CDR3 region is CASSLKAVSTDTQYF. The CDR3 DNA follows: TGTGCCAGCAGCTTAAAGGCGGTTAGCACAGATACGCAGTATTTT.

This clonotype was counted a single time. The chain has TRBV6-1 and TRBJ2-3; TRBD1 might be the D (5 bases). Trimming stripped 3 bases from V and 0 bases from J, with 10 bases between. Per the germline V gene, CDR1 is MNHNS and CDR2 is SASEGT. The CDR3 is 15 amino acids. This CDR3 is CASSESRQSTDTQYF. The CDR3 DNA follows: TGTGCCAGCAGTGAGTCCCGACAGAGCACAGATACGCAGTATTTT.

Here the CDR3 DNA reads TGTGCCAGCAGTGAAGGGACTAGCGGGGGCACAGATACGCAGTATTTT. Translated, it gives CASSEGTSGGTDTQYF. The J gene is TRBJ2-3, the V gene TRBV12-3 or TRBV12-4; 13 bases line up with TRBD2. This CDR3 region has 16 residues. V dropped 5 bases and J dropped 1; count of bases not matched to a gene: 3.

V gene TRBV15 combines with J gene TRBJ2-7; D might be TRBD1 or TRBD2, each matching 5 bases. V dropped 1 base and J dropped 2 bases, with 12 bases sitting between them. The CDR3 has 15 residues. From germline, CDR1 is LNHNV and CDR2 YYDKDF (reference sequence). CDR3 amino acids: CATSRGTGTPYEQYF. CDR3 coding DNA: TGTGCCACCAGCAGAGGGACCGGGACCCCCTACGAGCAGTACTTC.

There are a few counts of this clonotype. The chain recombines TRBV12-5 with TRBJ2-3, with TRBD2 identical over 7 bases. The CDR3 extends over 15 amino acids. CDR1 LGHNT and CDR2 FRNRAP come from the germline V gene. V shed 6 bases and J 5 bases; nucleotides not matched to a gene: 11. The CDR3 loop reads CASGPMAGEEDTQYF. In DNA form, the CDR3 reads TGTGCTAGTGGACCCATGGCGGGGGAGGAAGATACGCAGTATTTT.

V gene TRBV29-1 combines with J gene TRBJ2-7, with 7 bases matching TRBD1. The CDR3 covers 16 residues. The ends lost 2 bases at V and 4 bases at J; junction bases unmatched: 14. Germline lookup yields CDR1 SQVTM and CDR2 ANQGSEA. CDR3 DNA: TGCAGCGTTGAATTGGGACAGTTCGAAGGATTATACGAGCAGTACTTC. Translated, it gives CSVELGQFEGLYEQYF.

This chain connects TRBV7-9 to TRBJ2-4; TRBD1 is a possible D gene (6 bases). With 4 bases removed from V and 4 bases from J, the gap between germline ends came to 14 bases. Per the germline V gene, CDR1 is SEHNR and CDR2 is FQNEAQ (reference sequence). The CDR3 contains 15 residues. The CDR3, as DNA: TGTGCCAGCAGCTCCCGACAGGCCGGGAAAAACATTCAGTACTTC. It encodes CASSSRQAGKNIQYF.

The table lists this clonotype with a few counts. The chain joins TRBV7-8 to TRBJ2-2; TRBD2 aligns across 14 bases. The CDR3 runs 16 residues. Germline CDR1 is SGHVS and CDR2 is FQNEAQ. The V gene end was trimmed by 6 bases and the J gene end by 0 bases; junction bases not matched to a gene: 0. CDR3 sequence reads: CASRTSGGANTGELFF. CDR3 nucleotides: TGTGCCAGCAGGACTAGCGGGGGGGCGAACACCGGGGAGCTGTTTTTT. Variable domain in full (rest from reference TRBV7-8 and TRBJ2-2): GAGVSQSPRYKVAKRGQDVALRCDPISGHVSLFWYQQALGQGPEFLTYFQNEAQLDKSGLPSDRFFAERPEGSVSTLKIQRTQQEDSAVYLCASRTSGGANTGELFFGEGSRLTVL.